This T cell receptor beta chain comes out of a study of OX40 agonist ivuxolimab in advanced cancers. The overall study: It was permissible to have had prior anti-PD-1, anti-PD-L1 or anti-CTLA-4 therapy, and about 40% had some. Three patients responded partially, comprising one with hepatocellular carcinoma and two with cutaneous melanoma. Study-wide findings and caveats: Blood T cells, both CD4+ and CD8+, expanded clonally by week 6 at 0.1 to 3.0 mg/kg.

Comment on this clone: Its matching antigen is unknown.

Germline V lookup: CDR1 SGHRS, CDR2 YFSETQ. The CDR3 runs 18 residues. J lost 5 bases, V lost 0 bases, and 15 bases had no gene match. Data came from immunoSEQ multiplex PCR; TCRdb stores just in-frame clones and leaves some out. Here the sample spans 50,000 to 65,000 clones, approximately 75% being singletons. The chain is built from TRBV5-1 and TRBJ2-7, with 9 bases identical to TRBD1. The receptor's source is an adult with an advanced solid tumor such as melanoma, head and neck, liver or kidney cancer. The sequences come from CD4+ or CD8+ T cells sorted from blood, collected in a trial of the OX40 agonist ivuxolimab. In DNA, the CDR3 is TGCGCCAGCAGCTTGGACTTGTCTCTCGGACAGGGGCTCAACGAGCAGTACTTC. Protein: CASSLDLSLGQGLNEQYF.